The 29 T cell receptor beta chains reported below all come from one sample, sequenced in a study of cytomegalovirus exposure and HLA in healthy donors. The PCR contained 60 Vbeta and 13 Jbeta primers. TCRdb's table, derived via immunoSEQ multiplex PCR, lists solely in-frame clones and lacks some. The table shows 170,000 or so clones, with less than 85% occurring only once. The sequenced material came from PBMCs. The origin of the receptors is a boy aged 5-17 years in good health and CMV-seronegative.

Comment on this clone: No conserved phenylalanine or tryptophan is present at the end of the CDR3, so a read error is the likely explanation. V and J are TRBV5-4 and TRBJ1-1; D uncertain. Deletions cut 4 bases from V and 11 bases from J, with 24 bases between. This CDR3 has 15 amino acids. CDR1 and CDR2 from the germline V gene are SGHNT and YYREEE (reference sequence). The CDR3 spells CASSPRGGDPTRAFS. The CDR3 DNA reads as TGTGCCAGCAGCCCTAGAGGCGGCGACCCGACGCGGGCTTTCTCT.

The genes are TRBV9 and TRBJ2-7; 8 positions agree with TRBD1. This CDR3 contains 16 residues. The ends lost 2 bases at V and 2 bases at J; junction bases unmatched: 9. The germline gives CDR1 SGDLS, CDR2 YYNGEE. CDR3 sequence (DNA): TGTGCCAGCAGCGTTAATCCGGACAGGGATACCTACGAGCAGTACTTC. Its translation is CASSVNPDRDTYEQYF.

This sequence joins TRBV29-1 and TRBJ2-1; 12 nucleotides match TRBD2. Germline CDR1 and CDR2: SQVTM and ANQGSEA. The CDR3 runs to 19 residues. The trim removed 5 bases at V and 4 bases at J, leaving 18 bases unmatched. DNA for the CDR3: TGCAGCGTTTTCACCTCCGGGACTAGCGGGCAGTTAGGTTACAATGAGCAGTTCTTC. This codes for CSVFTSGTSGQLGYNEQFF.

There are a few counts of this clone. Written as DNA, the CDR3 is TGTGCCAGCAGCCAAGACGGACTAGCGGGAGTAGGTGAGCAGTTCTTC. Translated, it gives CASSQDGLAGVGEQFF. The chain joins TRBV4-2 to TRBJ2-1, with 13 bases aligning to TRBD2. The ends lost 0 bases at V and 9 bases at J; junction bases unmatched: 5. Germline lookup yields CDR1 LGHNA and CDR2 YNFKEQ. The length of the CDR3 is 16 residues.

This rearrangement joins TRBV18 to TRBJ1-1; D unresolved. The CDR3 length is 14 residues. Germline lookup yields CDR1 KGHSH and CDR2 LQKENI. V shed 2 bases and J shed 3 bases, with 10 bases lying between them. CDR3 coding DNA: TGTGCCAGCTCACCAAGTCAAAGAGACACTGAAGCTTTCTTT. Translating it yields CASSPSQRDTEAFF.

This sequence joins TRBV6-5 and TRBJ1-1; possibly TRBD1 for D (5 bases). This CDR3 comprises 15 residues. Trimming left V 6 bases short and J 5 bases short, with 19 bases between. Germline values: CDR1 MNHEY, CDR2 SVGAGI. CDR3 region: CASSFDIFKGTEAFF. DNA of the CDR3: TGTGCCAGCAGCTTTGACATATTTAAGGGGACTGAAGCTTTCTTT.

This clone was detected only once. The chain employs TRBV30 and TRBJ2-7, with 8 bases identical to TRBD1. The CDR3 contains 12 residues. The V segment lost 5 bases and the J segment 1 base; nucleotides outside the gene matches: 1. Germline-derived CDR1 and CDR2 are GTSNPN and SVGIG (reference sequence). The CDR3: CAWGQGSYEQYF. In DNA form, the CDR3 reads TGTGCCTGGGGACAGGGATCCTACGAGCAGTACTTC.

The chain recombines TRBV7-3 with TRBJ1-3; D is undetermined. Germline CDR1 is SGHTA and CDR2 is FQGTGA. The CDR3 covers 13 residues. The V gene lost 1 base and the J gene lost 3 bases, with 4 bases spanning the gap. Here the CDR3 reads CASSLSRGNTIYF. Written as DNA, the CDR3 is TGTGCCAGCAGCTTAAGTCGTGGAAACACCATATATTTT.

The gene calls are TRBV28 and TRBJ2-6; the match to TRBD1 covers 8 bases. Trimming took 5 bases from V and 0 from J; bases not matched to a gene: 24. Per the germline V gene, CDR1 is MDHEN and CDR2 is SYDVKM. CDR3 length: 23 amino acids. DNA of the CDR3: TGTGCCAGCAGTATTGGCTACTTCAACAAACCGGGACAGGACCGCTCTGGGGCCAACGTCCTGACTTTC. Translating gives CASSIGYFNKPGQDRSGANVLTF.

The sample holds one count of this clone. The chain recombines TRBV5-4 with TRBJ2-7; no firm D call. This CDR3 has 13 residues. CDR1 is SGHNT and CDR2 is YYREEE in the germline V gene (reference sequence). V lost 4 bases and J 2 bases, leaving 10 bases between the germline ends. CDR3 nucleotide sequence: TGTGCCAGCAGCCTCGCCAGTACCTACGAGCAGTACTTC. It specifies CASSLASTYEQYF.

The chain is built from TRBV6-1 and TRBJ2-1; tentatively, D is TRBD1 (5 bases). Trimming took off 0 bases at V and 7 bases at J, with 10 bases between the two ends. The CDR3 sequence is 14 residues long. CDR1 and CDR2 (germline): MNHNS, SASEGT. The CDR3 sequence is CASSEAVRENEQFF. CDR3 bases: TGTGCCAGCAGTGAAGCTGTCAGGGAAAATGAGCAGTTCTTC.

This clone came up a few times. The V and J genes are TRBV19 and TRBJ1-2; 12 bases fit TRBD1. The CDR3 is 14 amino acids. J was trimmed by 4 bases and V by 9 bases; bases with no gene match: 6. The germline gives CDR1 LNHDA, CDR2 SQIVND (reference sequence). CDR3 protein: CASRDRGQGYGYTF. CDR3 sequence (DNA): TGTGCCAGCCGGGACAGGGGGCAGGGCTATGGCTACACCTTC.

The chain uses TRBV7-2 and TRBJ2-1; 8 positions match TRBD2. The trim removed 1 base at V and 2 bases at J, leaving 4 bases unmatched. The length of the CDR3 is 16 residues. CDR1 and CDR2 from the germline V gene are SGHTA and FQGNSA. CDR3 nucleotides: TGTGCCAGCAGCTTAGGGCCTAGCGGGCCCTACAATGAGCAGTTCTTC. Its translation: CASSLGPSGPYNEQFF.

J is TRBJ2-1 and V is TRBV6-6, with 10 bases that match TRBD2. Unmatched junction bases numbered 3, after V lost 2 bases and J lost 5 bases. The CDR3 has 15 amino acids. Looked up from germline, CDR1 is MNHNY and CDR2 is SVGAGI (reference sequence). Here the CDR3 reads CASSYGLAGDNEQFF. CDR3 sequence (DNA): TGTGCCAGCAGTTACGGTCTAGCGGGGGACAATGAGCAGTTCTTC.

The rearrangement links TRBV30 to TRBJ2-3; D is perhaps TRBD2 (6 bases). The CDR3 length is 13 residues. The V end lost 5 bases, the J end lost 3 bases, and 12 bases lay between the germline ends. The V gene's germline CDR1 is GTSNPN and CDR2 SVGIG (reference sequence). The CDR3 coding sequence is TGTGCCTGGGTTATTGGAGGGACAGATACGCAGTATTTT. Translating gives CAWVIGGTDTQYF.

The rearrangement joins TRBV11-3 to TRBJ1-1; D possibly corresponds to TRBD1 (5 bases). There are 12 residues in the CDR3. V lost 1 base and J 7 bases, leaving 7 bases between the germline ends. Germline CDR1 is SGHNT and CDR2 is YENEEA. Here the CDR3 reads CASSLVGLEAFF. The CDR3 DNA sequence: TGTGCCAGCAGCTTAGTGGGACTTGAAGCTTTCTTT.

The gene calls are TRBV7-3 and TRBJ2-1; a weak D match, TRBD2 (6 bases). From germline, CDR1 is SGHTA and CDR2 FQGTGA. The CDR3 runs 14 residues. V shed 3 bases and J shed 8 bases, with 14 bases lying between them. The CDR3 bases are TGTGCCAGCAGCTTGCGGGGTCCCCTTGATGAGCAGTTCTTC. Residues: CASSLRGPLDEQFF.

The rearrangement joins TRBV5-4 to TRBJ1-1, with D possibly TRBD1 on 6 matching bases. V was shortened by 3 bases and J by 7 bases, with 16 bases between the two germline ends. CDR1 and CDR2 from the germline V gene are SGHNT and YYREEE (reference sequence). This CDR3 region has 14 residues. Written as DNA, the CDR3 is TGTGCCAGCAGCTCCAAATCCACAGGGATTGAAGCTTTCTTT. This gives the protein CASSSKSTGIEAFF.

This clone turned up a few times. V is TRBV19 and J is TRBJ2-5; 9 bases line up with TRBD2. Germline trimming cut 1 base from V and 4 bases from J; bases unmatched to any gene: 4. The length of the CDR3 is 15 residues. Germline loops: CDR1 LNHDA, CDR2 SQIVND (reference sequence). In DNA, the CDR3 is TGTGCCAGTAGTATAGGGAGCGGGGGGCCAGAGACCCAGTACTTC. Its translation: CASSIGSGGPETQYF.

CDR3 sequence: CASSDGGAGLPRVSNYGYTF. The CDR3 nucleotides read TGTGCCAGCAGTGATGGCGGCGCGGGGCTTCCGCGAGTGTCTAACTATGGCTACACCTTC. The chain is built from TRBV2 and TRBJ1-2; D perhaps matches TRBD1 (5 bases). The germline V gene encodes CDR1 SNHLY and CDR2 FYNNEI. The CDR3 sequence is 20 residues long. Trimming pared 3 bases from V and 0 bases from J, leaving 26 bases between.

The chain's CDR3 is CASSGSPSRGETQYF. CDR3 DNA sequence: TGTGCCAGCAGCGGAAGCCCGTCTAGGGGAGAGACCCAGTACTTC. This rearrangement joins TRBV13 to TRBJ2-5, with a tentative D call TRBD1 (5 bases). CDR1 and CDR2 (germline): PRHDT, FYEKMQ (reference sequence). This CDR3 region has 15 residues. The V end lost 5 bases, the J end lost 4 bases, and 17 bases lay between the germline ends.

V usage is TRBV10-3 and J usage is TRBJ2-5, with D tentatively TRBD1 (5 bases). The CDR3 length is 14 residues. Germline V gene data show CDR1 as ENHRY and CDR2 as SYGVKD. The ends were cut back, 2 bases at V and 0 bases at J, with 7 bases in the middle. The CDR3 loop is CAISEGAYQETQYF. CDR3 DNA: TGTGCCATCAGTGAGGGGGCCTACCAAGAGACCCAGTACTTC.

The chain is built from TRBV11-2 and TRBJ2-1; a possible D gene is TRBD2 (6 bases). V lost 5 bases, J lost 6 bases, and 17 bases lay in between. This CDR3 has 15 amino acids. Germline CDR1 and CDR2: SGHAT and FQNNGV. The CDR3 region is CASSLRLDRSNEQFF. CDR3 nucleotide sequence: TGTGCCAGCAGCCTCCGACTAGATCGCAGCAATGAGCAGTTCTTC.

The sample holds one count of this clone. J is TRBJ1-1 and V is TRBV2; D gene uncertain. The ends were cut back, 3 bases at V and 5 bases at J, with 13 bases in the middle. Germline V gene sequence: CDR1 SNHLY, CDR2 FYNNEI. The CDR3 is 14 amino acids. CDR3 coding DNA: TGTGCCAGCAGTGAGGAGGGCTTATGGACTGAAGCTTTCTTT. Its protein is CASSEEGLWTEAFF.

V usage is TRBV30 and J usage is TRBJ1-2, with TRBD1 matching over 9 bases. Germline-derived CDR1 and CDR2 are GTSNPN and SVGIG (reference sequence). This CDR3 spans 13 amino acids. V lost 8 bases, J lost 6 bases, and 10 bases stayed unmatched. The CDR3 protein is CALWDREGNGYTF. Here the CDR3 DNA reads TGTGCCCTTTGGGACAGGGAGGGTAATGGCTACACCTTC.

This chain uses TRBV6-5 with TRBJ2-1; 11 bases fit TRBD2. Germline CDR1 reads MNHEY; CDR2 reads SVGAGI. The CDR3 length is 16 residues. The junction had 6 bases not matched to a gene; V was cut back by 2 bases and J by 6 bases. Here the CDR3 DNA reads TGTGCCAGCAGTTACCTTAGCGGGGGGGTACCCAATGAGCAGTTCTTC. This sequence encodes CASSYLSGGVPNEQFF.

This chain uses TRBV5-6 with TRBJ2-7, with 8 bases matching TRBD2. The germline V gene encodes CDR1 SGHDT and CDR2 YYEEEE. This CDR3 is built from 14 residues. V trimming: 4 bases; J trimming: 3 bases; junction bases outside the gene matches: 6. In DNA form, the CDR3 reads TGTGCCAGCAGCGTAAGCGGGAGATTCTACGAGCAGTACTTC. Its translation is CASSVSGRFYEQYF.

J is TRBJ2-3 and V is TRBV11-3, with D unresolved. Germline CDR1 SGHNT, CDR2 YENEEA. Trimming shortened V by 2 bases and J by 7 bases, and 10 bases separated the two germline ends. The CDR3 spans 13 residues. CDR3 region: CASSLRLGNTQYF. Written as DNA, the CDR3 is TGTGCCAGCAGCTTAAGACTTGGCAATACGCAGTATTTT.

The chain recombines TRBV6-5 with TRBJ2-1; D is possibly TRBD1 (6 bases). Germline CDR1 MNHEY, CDR2 SVGAGI. CDR3 length: 14 residues. Trimming shortened V by 5 bases and J by 7 bases, and 15 bases separated the two germline ends. The CDR3 loop is CASSTQGFANEQFF. The DNA for the CDR3 is TGTGCCAGCAGTACGCAGGGGTTTGCGAATGAGCAGTTCTTC.